These 7 T cell receptor beta chains originate from one sample sequenced in a study of technical replicates of blood from several donors. TCRdb keeps only in-frame clones here, not all; method: immunoSEQ multiplex PCR. The sample lists about 59,000 clones, 85% to 95% occurring once. Specimen: PBMCs. These receptors were obtained from a human donor in good health. Some clones in this sample may be carry-over from other donors' samples.

J is TRBJ1-1 and V is TRBV7-2, with D tentatively TRBD1 (6 bases). The length of the CDR3 is 16 residues. Between the trimmed V and J ends, which lost 5 bases and 1 base, there was a span of 17 bases. Germline V gene lookup returns CDR1 SGHTA and CDR2 FQGNSA. The CDR3 spells CASSIMGAVGNTEAFF. The CDR3 region has the DNA TGTGCCAGCAGCATTATGGGGGCAGTGGGGAACACTGAAGCTTTCTTT.

The chain combines TRBV7-9 with TRBJ2-1, with TRBD2 matching 10 bases. V dropped 1 base and J dropped 8; count of bases not matched to a gene: 5. The CDR3 is 15 residues long. The germline V gene has CDR1 SEHNR and CDR2 FQNEAQ (reference sequence). The CDR3 loop reads CASSLVSGRRDEQFF. The CDR3 DNA reads as TGTGCCAGCAGCTTAGTTAGCGGGAGGCGGGATGAGCAGTTCTTC.

V is TRBV7-8 and J is TRBJ2-5; 7 nucleotides agree with TRBD1. CDR1 SGHVS and CDR2 FQNEAQ come from the germline V gene. V lost 2 bases to trimming and J lost 4 bases; unmatched junction nucleotides: 4. The CDR3 is 14 amino acids. The CDR3 DNA reads TGTGCCAGCAGCTTATTTCACAGGGGAGAGACCCAGTACTTC. This codes for CASSLFHRGETQYF.

Only one count was recorded for this clone. This rearrangement joins TRBV7-2 to TRBJ1-2; D gene uncertain. Germline V gene lookup returns CDR1 SGHTA and CDR2 FQGNSA. V lost 5 bases and J 7 bases, leaving 14 bases between the germline ends. The CDR3 runs to 13 residues. CDR3 sequence: CASSPPEKFGYTF. CDR3 nucleotides: TGTGCCAGCAGCCCGCCTGAGAAATTTGGCTACACCTTC. The full variable domain, completed using reference TRBV7-2 and TRBJ1-2, is GAGVSQSPSNKVTEKGKDVELRCDPISGHTALYWYRQSLGQGLEFLIYFQGNSAPDKSGLPSDRFSAERTGGSVSTLTIQRTQQEDSAVYLCASSPPEKFGYTFGSGTRLTVV.

A single count supports this clone. V gene TRBV5-5 combines with J gene TRBJ2-7; the match to TRBD2 covers 11 bases. CDR1 and CDR2 from the germline V gene are SGHKS and YYEKEE (reference sequence). The V segment lost 3 bases and the J segment 6 bases; nucleotides outside the gene matches: 11. There are 16 residues in the CDR3. This CDR3 is CASSSVLAGTSGEQYF. CDR3 nucleotide sequence: TGTGCCAGCAGCTCGGTCTTGGCCGGGACTAGCGGCGAGCAGTACTTC. Based on the CDR3 plus reference TRBV5-5 and TRBJ2-7, the full variable domain is DAGVTQSPTHLIKTRGQQVTLRCSPISGHKSVSWYQQVLGQGPQFIFQYYEKEERGRGNFPDRFSARQFPNYSSELNVNALLLGDSALYLCASSSVLAGTSGEQYFGPGTRLTVT.

The V call is TRBV27, the J call TRBJ2-7; TRBD2 matches 7 bases. CDR1 MNHEY and CDR2 SMNVEV come from the germline V gene (reference sequence). V lost 2 bases to trimming and J lost 5 bases; unmatched junction nucleotides: 18. This CDR3 comprises 18 residues. The CDR3 here is CASSLRSRPLGGIHEQYF. The CDR3 DNA sequence: TGTGCCAGCAGTTTACGCAGTAGGCCCCTGGGAGGGATTCACGAGCAGTACTTC.

This clone showed up just once. The rearrangement links TRBV5-1 to TRBJ2-1; 9 bases are shared with TRBD2. V was pared by 0 bases and J by 7 bases, with 11 bases of the junction left unmatched. Germline V gene sequence: CDR1 SGHRS, CDR2 YFSETQ. The CDR3 is made up of 17 amino acids. Here the CDR3 DNA reads TGCGCCAGCAGCTTGGCGGGGCGCGGGAGGGTCGGGAATGAGCAGTTCTTC. Its translation is CASSLAGRGRVGNEQFF.